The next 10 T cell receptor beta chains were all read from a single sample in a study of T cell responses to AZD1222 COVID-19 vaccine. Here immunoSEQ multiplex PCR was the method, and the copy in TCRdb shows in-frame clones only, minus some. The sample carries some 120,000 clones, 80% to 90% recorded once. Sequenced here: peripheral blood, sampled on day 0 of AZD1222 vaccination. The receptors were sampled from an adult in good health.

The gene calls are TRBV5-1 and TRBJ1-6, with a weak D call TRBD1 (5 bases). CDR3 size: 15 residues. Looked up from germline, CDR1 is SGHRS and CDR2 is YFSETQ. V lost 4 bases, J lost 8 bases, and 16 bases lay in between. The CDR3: CASSLLTAADSPLHF. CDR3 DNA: TGCGCCAGCAGCCTCCTGACAGCCGCGGATTCACCCCTCCACTTT.

CDR3 residues: CASSLTEQSFTEAFF. As DNA, the CDR3 is TGTGCCAGCAGCCTAACAGAACAGTCTTTCACTGAAGCTTTCTTT. The V call is TRBV11-2, the J call TRBJ1-1; D unresolved. Trimming stripped 5 bases from V and 4 bases from J, with 17 bases between. Per the germline V gene, CDR1 is SGHAT and CDR2 is FQNNGV. The CDR3 extends over 15 amino acids.

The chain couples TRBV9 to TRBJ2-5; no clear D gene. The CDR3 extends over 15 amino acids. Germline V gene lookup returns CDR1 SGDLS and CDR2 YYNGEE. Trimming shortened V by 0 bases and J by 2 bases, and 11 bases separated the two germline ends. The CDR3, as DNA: TGTGCCAGCAGCGTAGGGGTTGGGGTTCAAGAGACCCAGTACTTC. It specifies CASSVGVGVQETQYF.

This chain's CDR3 is CASSTSRVGQPQHF. DNA of the CDR3: TGTGCCAGCAGTACGTCACGGGTGGGGCAGCCCCAGCATTTT. The chain is built from TRBV6-5 and TRBJ1-5, with D hard to call. V lost 5 bases and J 7 bases, leaving 15 bases between the germline ends. The CDR3 is 14 residues long. Germline loops: CDR1 MNHEY, CDR2 SVGAGI.

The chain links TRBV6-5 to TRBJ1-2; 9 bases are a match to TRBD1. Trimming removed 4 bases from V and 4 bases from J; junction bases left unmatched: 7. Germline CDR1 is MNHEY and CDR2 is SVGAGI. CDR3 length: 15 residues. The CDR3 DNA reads TGTGCCAGCAGTTCAGCCAACAGGGGGCTCTATGGCTACACCTTC. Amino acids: CASSSANRGLYGYTF.

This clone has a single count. Here the CDR3 reads CASSLEARAIYGYTF. For the CDR3, the DNA is TGTGCCAGCAGCTTAGAGGCCAGGGCGATCTATGGCTACACCTTC. The chain recombines TRBV7-6 with TRBJ1-2; a weak D match, TRBD1 (5 bases). CDR3 size: 15 residues. V was pared by 1 base and J by 4 bases, with 13 bases between. From germline, CDR1 is SGHVS and CDR2 FNYEAQ. Supplemented by reference TRBV7-6 and TRBJ1-2, the full variable domain reads GAGVSQSPRYKVTKRGQDVALRCDPISGHVSLYWYRQALGQGPEFLTYFNYEAQQDKSGLPNDRFSAERPEGSISTLTIQRTEQRDSAMYRCASSLEARAIYGYTFGSGTRLTVV.

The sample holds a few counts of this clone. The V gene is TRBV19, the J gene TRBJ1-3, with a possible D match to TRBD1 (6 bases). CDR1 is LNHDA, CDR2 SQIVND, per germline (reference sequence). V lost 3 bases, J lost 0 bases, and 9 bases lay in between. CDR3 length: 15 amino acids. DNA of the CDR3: TGTGCCAGTAGTATGGGACAACTCTCTGGAAACACCATATATTTT. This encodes CASSMGQLSGNTIYF.

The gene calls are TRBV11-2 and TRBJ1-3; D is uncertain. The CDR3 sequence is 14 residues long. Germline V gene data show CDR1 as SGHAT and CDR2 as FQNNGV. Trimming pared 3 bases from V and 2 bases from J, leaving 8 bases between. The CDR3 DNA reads TGTGCCAGCAGCTTCCCGGGGACTGGAAACACCATATATTTT. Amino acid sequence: CASSFPGTGNTIYF.

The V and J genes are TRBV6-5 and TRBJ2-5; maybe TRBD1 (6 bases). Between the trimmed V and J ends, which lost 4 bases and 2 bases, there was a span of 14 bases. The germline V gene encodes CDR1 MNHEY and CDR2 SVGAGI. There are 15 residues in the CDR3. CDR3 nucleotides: TGTGCCAGCAGTTTGGGCAGGGGCCTGCAAGAGACCCAGTACTTC. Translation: CASSLGRGLQETQYF.

CDR3 bases: TGTGCCTGGAGTGTACAGACGGACACTTATGGCTACACCTTC. This translates into CAWSVQTDTYGYTF. The chain joins TRBV30 to TRBJ1-2; D is perhaps TRBD1 (5 bases). The germline V gene has CDR1 GTSNPN and CDR2 SVGIG (reference sequence). The V end lost 0 bases, the J end lost 5 bases, and 13 bases lay between the germline ends. The CDR3 loop spans 14 amino acids.